This T cell receptor beta chain was observed in a study of blood T cells in healthy people across ages. Study summary: About one barcoded TCR beta cDNA was captured per two T cells.

The CDR3 is made up of 13 amino acids. V lost 8 bases to trimming and J lost 7 bases, with 14 bases between them. Germline V gene data show CDR1 as SGHTA and CDR2 as FQGNSA. Healthy Caucasian individuals from Russia aged roughly 6 to 95 were enrolled as donors. They isolated at least 6 million PBMCs from each sample. Next came a second PCR, run for about 6 to 12 cycles, which used a sample-barcoded 5' primer along with a J-beta primer mix. Tagging of each cDNA molecule was performed by a template-switch adaptor with 12 random nucleotides. One entry per CDR3 protein, called by TCRdb with MiXCR from the 5' RACE reads. In the table there are over 600,000 distinct CDR3 sequences, roughly three fifths of which are singletons.

The chain joins TRBV7-2 to TRBJ1-4, with D perhaps TRBD1 (5 bases). This clonotype was sampled from a man aged 40-50 years in good health. Sequencing was performed on blood. CDR3 nucleotides: TGTGCCAGCGGGGGTGGAGGCCGTGAAAAACTGTTTTTT. This translates into CASGGGGREKLFF.